This entry features one T cell receptor beta chain sequence. Its specificity is unknown. PCR employed 60 Vbeta and 13 Jbeta primers. The repertoire was sequenced with immunoSEQ multiplex PCR; TCRdb's copy has only in-frame clones and lacks some. The sample has approximately 300,000 clones; roughly four fifths are singletons. This entry comes from a study of cytomegalovirus exposure and HLA in healthy donors. The V end lost 0 bases, the J end lost 4 bases, and 16 bases lay between the germline ends. Germline CDR1 and CDR2: SGHNT and YENEEA. The CDR3 consists of 16 residues. Study findings and constraints: The study designated fewer than 200 TCR beta chains cytomegalovirus-associated.

J is TRBJ2-7 and V is TRBV11-3; D not resolved. The sequence was obtained from a woman aged 35 to 49 in good health and CMV-seropositive. The sequencing input was PBMCs. The CDR3 reads CASSLDEPLSVYEQYF. The CDR3 DNA sequence: TGTGCCAGCAGCTTAGACGAGCCGTTGAGTGTGTACGAGCAGTACTTC.